These T cell receptor beta chains were read from a single sample in a study of beta chain features in type 1 diabetes. The protocol was immunoSEQ multiplex PCR, while the TCRdb copy is restricted to in-frame clones and leaves out a portion. The sample includes 130,000 or so clones, roughly 10% of them seen just once. What was sequenced was central memory CD4+ T cells from blood. Receptors originate from a woman aged 35 to 49 in good health. The CDR3 runs from the conserved cysteine through the conserved F or W.

len	v_gene	j_gene	CDR3aa
12	TRBV28	TRBJ1-2	CASSQGSRGYTF
15	TRBV5-1	TRBJ2-7	CASSLAVGGPYEQYF
16	TRBV10-1	TRBJ2-1	CASSESASGGGNEQFF
15	TRBV10-3	TRBJ2-4	CAISESQGARNIQYF
15	TRBV6-1	TRBJ1-3	CASSTSTGPGNTIYF
15	TRBV6-1	TRBJ1-5	CASSESWGGGSPQHF
15	TRBV2	TRBJ2-2	CAGAQTGVNTGELFF
11	TRBV10-2	TRBJ2-7	CASSAGYEQYF
15	TRBV5-4	TRBJ2-5	CASSLGRIGEETQYF
13	TRBV6-1	TRBJ2-3	CASSGEEGQTQYF
11	TRBV28	TRBJ1-2	CASSPDRAYTF
11	TRBV20-1	TRBJ1-1	CSGTWGTEAFF
11	TRBV5-4	TRBJ2-7	CASSSNYEQYF
15	TRBV6-5	TRBJ1-2	CASSYYSGPSTSYTF
15	TRBV7-2	TRBJ2-2	CASSRQGAFTGELFF
16	TRBV10-3	TRBJ2-3	CAISETSGGAQDTQYF
14	TRBV6-5	TRBJ1-2	CASGESSYNYGYTF
15	TRBV9	TRBJ2-2	CASSVGSGGTGELFF
13	TRBV6-5	TRBJ2-2	CASRGQVPGELFF
14	TRBV6-1	TRBJ2-1	CASSEPDRFYEQFF
14	TRBV18	TRBJ1-6	CASSPTGVRSPLHF
16	TRBV18	TRBJ2-1	CASSPIRALGNNEQFF
13	TRBV2	TRBJ1-1	CASSDRIGTEAFF
13	TRBV5-4	TRBJ1-2	CASTYDRGGGYTF
14	TRBV10-2	TRBJ1-1	CASSDRATNTEAFF
13	TRBV19	TRBJ1-5	CASSIYRDQPQHF
13	TRBV27	TRBJ2-5	CASRQGSGETQYF
17	TRBV21-1	TRBJ2-6	CATTAGGFQGGANVLTF
19	TRBV7-2	TRBJ2-4	CASSFAVSGLASAKNIQYF
12	TRBV7-8	TRBJ1-2	CASSLVGEGYTF
12	TRBV6-1	TRBJ2-7	CASSSSEVEQYF
14	TRBV7-2	TRBJ2-7	CASSFDGVGYEQYF
13	TRBV2	TRBJ1-2	CASGPYTNYGYTF
15	TRBV5-5	TRBJ2-3	CASSSNPGQLDTQYF
12	TRBV6-6	TRBJ2-1	CASSYSSAGQFF
13	TRBV5-1	TRBJ2-2	CASSLVADGELFF